Below, 20 T cell receptor beta chains from the same sample are listed, as sequenced in a study of tumor-infiltrating lymphocytes in primary liver carcinoma. Alongside blood RNA obtained from unsorted whole blood, germline DNA was also extracted. Researchers generated TCR beta cDNA from around 510 ng of total RNA, relying on a constant-region primer. ARM-PCR, slightly modified, supplied the TCR beta libraries through three nested multiplex PCR rounds. Two initial PCR rounds of around 9 cycles each paired TRBV1-TRBV30 forward primers with a C-beta reverse primer. TCRdb called the multiplex PCR reads again in MiXCR, with one record for every CDR3 protein. The table records about 330,000 distinct CDR3 sequences, 65% of them present only once. Specimen: peripheral blood. Source of these receptors: a man aged 35 to 55 with primary liver carcinoma and hepatitis B virus infection.

Regarding this clonotype: Since a much larger clone is just one base distant, this may be a read error. This sequence joins TRBV5-6 and TRBJ2-7; D gene uncertain. Germline V gene lookup returns CDR1 SGHDT and CDR2 YYEEEE. This CDR3 is 14 amino acids long. V lost 4 bases and J 2 bases, leaving 13 bases between the germline ends. The CDR3 nucleotides read TGTGCCAGCAGCGTCGGACGGCTAACCTACGAGCAGTACTTC. This sequence encodes CASSVGRLTYEQYF.

This chain joins TRBV30 and TRBJ1-1; no reliable D call. The V and J ends lost 4 bases and 3 bases respectively, with 15 bases between them. CDR3 length equals 14 residues. Germline CDR1 is GTSNPN and CDR2 is SVGIG (reference sequence). CDR3 amino acids: CAWKFWARDTEAFF. The CDR3 nucleotides read TGTGCCTGGAAGTTCTGGGCTAGAGACACTGAAGCTTTCTTT.

This clonotype appeared once. This could be a read error, since a much larger clone is one nucleotide away. The genes are TRBV6-2 or TRBV6-3 and TRBJ2-1; possible D gene TRBD2, 5 bases. Germline CDR1 and CDR2: MNHEY and SVGEGT. The V and J ends lost 2 bases and 9 bases respectively, with 11 bases between them. This CDR3 spans 13 amino acids. CDR3 sequence reads: CASSYTSFCEQFF. Here the CDR3 DNA reads TGTGCCAGCAGTTACACTAGTTTCTGTGAGCAGTTCTTC.

The chain recombines TRBV6-5 with TRBJ2-7, with 10 bases that match TRBD2. V gave up 2 bases and J gave up 4 bases; unmatched junction bases: 5. This CDR3 contains 15 residues. CDR1 MNHEY and CDR2 SVGAGI come from the germline V gene. The CDR3 region is CASSYNGLAEYEQYF. As DNA, the CDR3 is TGTGCCAGCAGTTACAACGGACTAGCGGAGTACGAGCAGTACTTC.

Worth noting for this clonotype: Sequence at one end of the junction differs from germline and may be a read error. The gene calls are TRBV6-6 and TRBJ2-3; D possibly corresponds to TRBD2 (5 bases). Germline loops: CDR1 MNHNY, CDR2 SVGAGI (reference sequence). The CDR3 is 15 amino acids. CDR3 in amino acids: CTSTPIARGPNTQYF. CDR3 DNA sequence: TGTACCAGCACTCCTATAGCGAGAGGGCCTAATACACAGTATTTT.

The CDR3 reads CASSQGREGALSTCEQYF. Here the CDR3 DNA reads TGCGCCAGCAGCCAAGGCCGAGAAGGTGCACTGAGCACCTGCGAGCAGTACTTC. The gene calls are TRBV4-1 and TRBJ2-7; D gene ambiguous. V was clipped by 1 base and J by 6 bases, with 25 bases between them. This CDR3 comprises 18 residues. Germline V lookup: CDR1 MGHRA, CDR2 YSYEKL.

V gene TRBV2 combines with J gene TRBJ1-2; D perhaps matches TRBD1 (5 bases). This CDR3 is 15 amino acids long. The germline CDR1 and CDR2 sequences are SNHLY and FYNNEI. The V end was cut by 8 bases, the J end by 4 bases, with 20 bases between. In nucleotides, the CDR3 is TGTGCCAGCGCCTTTATCCCGACAGACTCCTATGGCTACACCTTC. Translating it yields CASAFIPTDSYGYTF.

There are many counts of this clonotype. The chain combines TRBV4-2 with TRBJ1-6; unclear D gene. The CDR3 loop spans 14 amino acids. The germline gives CDR1 LGHNA, CDR2 YNFKEQ. The V gene lost 7 bases and the J gene lost 7 bases, with 14 bases spanning the gap. The CDR3 DNA follows: TGTGCCAGCAACTCGCGGGATCGAAATTCACCCCTCCACTTT. This encodes CASNSRDRNSPLHF.

A note on this clonotype: This may come from a read error, since a much larger clone is one base off. V usage is TRBV6-1 and J usage is TRBJ2-7, with 8 bases fitting TRBD1. Germline trimming cut 5 bases from V and 3 bases from J; bases unmatched to any gene: 3. Germline V gene sequence: CDR1 MNHNS, CDR2 SASEGT. CDR3 length: 13 amino acids. CDR3 region: CASSNGQGYEQYF. CDR3 in DNA: TGTGCCAGCAGTAACGGACAGGGCTACGAGCAGTACTTC.

Concerning this clonotype itself: This sequence may be a read error, since a much larger clone differs from it by one base. The V and J genes are TRBV5-6 and TRBJ1-2, with TRBD1 as a possible D gene (5 bases). The CDR3 is made up of 15 amino acids. Germline V lookup: CDR1 SGHDT, CDR2 YYEEEE. CDR3 nucleotide sequence: TGTGCCAACAGCTTGATCGGGACGGACCTCTATGGCTACACCTTC. It translates to CANSLIGTDLYGYTF.

This clonotype was detected only a few times. V and J are TRBV5-1 and TRBJ2-1; TRBD1 or TRBD2 may be the D gene (5 bases each). This CDR3 has 15 residues. Between the trimmed V and J ends, which lost 7 bases and 4 bases, there was a span of 18 bases. The germline V gene encodes CDR1 SGHRS and CDR2 YFSETQ. The DNA of the CDR3 is TGCGCCAGCGAGGTCCTTCCGGGACGATACAATGAGCAGTTCTTC. Translated, it gives CASEVLPGRYNEQFF.

The rearrangement joins TRBV5-1 to TRBJ2-1; no reliable D call. The germline V and J ends were trimmed by 1 base and 0 bases, with 8 bases remaining between them. The CDR3 runs to 15 residues. In germline, CDR1 is SGHRS, CDR2 YFSETQ. The CDR3 bases are TGCGCCAGCAGCTTGTTCTCGAGCTCCTACAATGAGCAGTTCTTC. This codes for CASSLFSSSYNEQFF.

This clonotype was counted many times. The rearrangement links TRBV5-4 to TRBJ1-1, with D maybe TRBD1 (6 bases). Germline CDR1 reads SGHNT; CDR2 reads YYREEE (reference sequence). The CDR3 has 15 amino acids. Trimming pared 0 bases from V and 4 bases from J, leaving 13 bases between. CDR3 region: CASSLEGGVSTEAFF. In DNA form, the CDR3 reads TGTGCCAGCAGCTTGGAAGGGGGGGTGAGCACTGAAGCTTTCTTT. Full variable domain (rest looked up from reference TRBV5-4 and TRBJ1-1): ETGVTQSPTHLIKTRGQQVTLRCSSQSGHNTVSWYQQALGQGPQFIFQYYREEENGRGNFPPRFSGLQFPNYSSELNVNALELDDSALYLCASSLEGGVSTEAFFGQGTRLTVV.

Here the CDR3 reads CASRWSTGPHYF. In DNA, the CDR3 is TGTGCCAGCAGATGGTCGACCGGGCCTCATTACTTC. The chain has TRBV5-6 and TRBJ2-4; D remains unclear. The CDR3 length is 12 residues. The V end lost 5 bases, the J end lost 16 bases, and 19 bases lay between the germline ends. CDR1 is SGHDT, CDR2 YYEEEE, per germline.

This clonotype was detected only a few times. The chain couples TRBV5-4 to TRBJ2-6; no clear D gene. This CDR3 is 16 amino acids long. From germline, CDR1 is SGHNT and CDR2 YYREEE (reference sequence). V gave up 0 bases and J gave up 5 bases, with 12 bases separating them. CDR3 amino acids: CASSLDPQGWANVLTF. CDR3 nucleotide sequence: TGTGCCAGCAGCTTGGATCCGCAAGGGTGGGCCAACGTCCTGACTTTC.

In its sample, this clonotype was seen many times. The CDR3 DNA reads TGCGCCACCGCCAGGGGGAGAACATCCTACAATGAGCAGTTCTTC. Translation: CATARGRTSYNEQFF. The genes are TRBV5-1 and TRBJ2-1; 7 bases agree with TRBD1. Germline V gives CDR1 SGHRS, CDR2 YFSETQ. The CDR3 runs 15 residues. J gave up 1 base and V 9 bases, and 10 bases lay outside the gene matches.

With respect to this clonotype: This may be a read error, as it is one base from a much larger clone. The chain couples TRBV6-2 or TRBV6-3 to TRBJ2-5, with TRBD2 matching over 12 bases. From germline, CDR1 is MNHEY and CDR2 SVGEGT. Losses at the gene ends were 5 bases for V and 9 bases for J; bases not matched to a gene: 16. This CDR3 region has 17 residues. The CDR3 spells CASSPLAGGLRGEAQYF. The CDR3, as DNA: TGTGCCAGCAGTCCACTAGCGGGAGGACTCCGTGGGGAGGCCCAGTACTTC.

Comments on this clonotype: This clone may be a read error of a much larger clone one base away. The chain joins TRBV6-5 to TRBJ2-1; unclear D gene. This CDR3 has 20 amino acids. The V end was cut by 0 bases, the J end by 3 bases, with 24 bases between. From germline, CDR1 is MNHEY and CDR2 SVGAGI. CDR3 sequence: CASSYSAEPGLRKDYNEQFF. The CDR3 bases are TGTGCCAGCAGTTACTCGGCCGAACCTGGTTTGCGGAAGGACTACAATGAGCAGTTCTTC.

The gene calls are TRBV7-8 and TRBJ2-7; possibly TRBD2 for D (6 bases). The V gene lost 5 bases and the J gene lost 4 bases, with 18 bases spanning the gap. Germline V gives CDR1 SGHVS, CDR2 FQNEAQ. The CDR3 is 15 amino acids. The CDR3 sequence is CASSQFSGSSYEQYF. For the CDR3, the DNA is TGTGCCAGCAGCCAATTCTCCGGGAGTTCGTACGAGCAGTACTTC.

Regarding this clonotype: The junction does not match germline at one end; this may be a read error. The chain recombines TRBV11-1 with TRBJ2-1; 13 bases align to TRBD2. Germline-derived CDR1 and CDR2 are SGHAT and FQDESV (reference sequence). This CDR3 is built from 18 residues. The CDR3 DNA sequence: TGTGCTAGCAGCCGAAGTCGGACTAGCGGGAGCTCCTACAATGAGCAGTTCTTC. It is translated as CASSRSRTSGSSYNEQFF.